This TCR beta chain was captured in a study of metastatic and nonmetastatic thyroid tumors. TCRdb called clones again from the PCR reads with MiXCR. The sample gives tens of thousands of clones, roughly 18% of which show up once; around 13% is in the top ten. After removal of 4 bases from V and 6 bases from J, the junction contained 8 bases not matched to a gene. The CDR3 spans 16 residues. CDR1 and CDR2 (germline): KGHDR, SFDVKD. This clone was observed many times. Each patient came to thyroid surgery without any prior treatment (of any kind). The material sequenced was blood. This clonotype was sampled from a female donor with papillary thyroid cancer or a benign thyroid nodule (not recorded which). Some clones in this sample may be carry-over from other donors' samples. The chain joins TRBV24-1 to TRBJ2-2, with 9 bases matching TRBD1. The CDR3 bases are TGTGCCACCAGTGACCCAGGGACAGGGCGGGCCGGGGAGCTGTTTTTT. Its translation is CATSDPGTGRAGELFF.